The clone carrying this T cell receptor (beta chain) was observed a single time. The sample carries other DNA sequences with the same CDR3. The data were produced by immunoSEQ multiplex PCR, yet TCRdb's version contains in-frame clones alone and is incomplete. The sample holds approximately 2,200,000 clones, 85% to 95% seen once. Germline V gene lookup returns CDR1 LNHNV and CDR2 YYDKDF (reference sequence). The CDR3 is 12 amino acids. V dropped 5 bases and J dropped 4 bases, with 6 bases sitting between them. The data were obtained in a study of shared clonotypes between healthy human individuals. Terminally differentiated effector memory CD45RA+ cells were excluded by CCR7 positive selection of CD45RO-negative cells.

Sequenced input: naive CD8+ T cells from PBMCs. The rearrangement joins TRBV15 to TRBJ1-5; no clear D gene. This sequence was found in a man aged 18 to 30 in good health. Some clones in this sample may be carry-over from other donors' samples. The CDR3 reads CATSPSNQPQHF. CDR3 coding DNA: TGTGCCACCAGCCCTAGTAATCAGCCCCAGCATTTT.